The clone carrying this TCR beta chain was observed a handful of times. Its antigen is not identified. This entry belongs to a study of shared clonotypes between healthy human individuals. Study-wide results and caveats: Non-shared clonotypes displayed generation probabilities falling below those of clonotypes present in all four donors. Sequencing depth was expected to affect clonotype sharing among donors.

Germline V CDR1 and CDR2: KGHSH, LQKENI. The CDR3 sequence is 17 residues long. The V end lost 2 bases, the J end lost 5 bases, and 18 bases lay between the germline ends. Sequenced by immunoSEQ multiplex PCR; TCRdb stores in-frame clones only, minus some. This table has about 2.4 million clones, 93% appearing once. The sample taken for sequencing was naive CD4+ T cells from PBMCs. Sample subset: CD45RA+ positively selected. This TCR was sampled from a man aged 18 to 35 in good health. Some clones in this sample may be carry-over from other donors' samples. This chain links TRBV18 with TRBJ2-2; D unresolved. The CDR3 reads CASSPRVSSLRTGELFF. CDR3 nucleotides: TGTGCCAGCTCACCAAGGGTGTCTTCCCTGAGGACCGGGGAGCTGTTTTTT. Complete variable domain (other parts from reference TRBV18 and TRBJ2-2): NAGVMQNPRHLVRRRGQEARLRCSPMKGHSHVYWYRQLPEEGLKFMVYLQKENIIDESGMPKERFSAEFPKEGPSILRIQQVVRGDSAAYFCASSPRVSSLRTGELFFGEGSRLTVL.